The 5 T cell receptor beta chains below all came from one sample that was sequenced in a study of blood T cells in healthy people across ages. Together with a sample-barcoded 5' primer, a J-beta primer mix was included in a second PCR lasting about 6 to 11 cycles. TCRdb analysed the 5' RACE reads with MiXCR anew, one entry per CDR3 protein. The data contain hundreds of thousands of distinct CDR3 sequences, approximately 59% of them singletons. The material sequenced was blood. The origin of the receptors is a man aged 55 to 69 in good health.

This sequence joins TRBV7-2 and TRBJ2-7; 8 bases fit TRBD2. Germline trimming cut 6 bases from V and 4 bases from J; bases unmatched to any gene: 11. Germline V lookup: CDR1 SGHTA, CDR2 FQGNSA. The CDR3 spans 15 residues. DNA for the CDR3: TGTGCCAGCAGTCGAACCGGGACTAGGCGTTACGAGCAGTACTTC. This gives the protein CASSRTGTRRYEQYF.

As to this clonotype: A read error may produce the germline difference seen at one junction end. The chain combines TRBV7-2 with TRBJ2-7; perhaps TRBD1 as D (5 bases). The DNA end lines up better with TRBJ2-4; the J call may be wrong. The germline V gene encodes CDR1 SGHTA and CDR2 FQGNSA. The CDR3 consists of 13 residues. Written as DNA, the CDR3 is TGTGCCCGCAGCTACAGGACATTAAACATTCAGTACTTC. Translated: CARSYRTLNIQYF.

The chain combines TRBV7-2 with TRBJ1-5; D is unclear. Looked up from germline, CDR1 is SGHTA and CDR2 is FQGNSA. The CDR3 spans 16 residues. The V gene lost 4 bases and the J gene lost 3 bases, with 16 bases spanning the gap. The CDR3 coding sequence is TGTGCCAGCAGCTATTTAGCGGGCCGGGTCAATCAGCCCCAGCATTTT. This codes for CASSYLAGRVNQPQHF. Full variable domain (missing parts from reference TRBV7-2 and TRBJ1-5): GAGVSQSPSNKVTEKGKDVELRCDPISGHTALYWYRQSLGQGLEFLIYFQGNSAPDKSGLPSDRFSAERTGGSVSTLTIQRTQQEDSAVYLCASSYLAGRVNQPQHFGDGTRLSIL.

This chain connects TRBV5-1 to TRBJ2-5; 7 positions match TRBD1. Germline V lookup: CDR1 SGHRS, CDR2 YFSETQ. The junction had 6 bases not matched to a gene; V was cut back by 4 bases and J by 3 bases. The CDR3 consists of 14 residues. CDR3 nucleotide sequence: TGCGCCAGCAGCACGGGACAGCTAAAAGAGACCCAGTACTTC. As protein: CASSTGQLKETQYF.

This clonotype has just one count. V and J are TRBV20-1 and TRBJ2-1; D is ambiguous. CDR1 DFQATT and CDR2 SNEGSKA come from the germline V gene (reference sequence). Trimming left V 6 bases short and J 0 bases short, with 6 bases between. CDR3 size: 12 residues. The chain's CDR3 is CSAAHSYNEQFF. The CDR3 coding sequence is TGCAGTGCAGCCCACTCCTACAATGAGCAGTTCTTC.